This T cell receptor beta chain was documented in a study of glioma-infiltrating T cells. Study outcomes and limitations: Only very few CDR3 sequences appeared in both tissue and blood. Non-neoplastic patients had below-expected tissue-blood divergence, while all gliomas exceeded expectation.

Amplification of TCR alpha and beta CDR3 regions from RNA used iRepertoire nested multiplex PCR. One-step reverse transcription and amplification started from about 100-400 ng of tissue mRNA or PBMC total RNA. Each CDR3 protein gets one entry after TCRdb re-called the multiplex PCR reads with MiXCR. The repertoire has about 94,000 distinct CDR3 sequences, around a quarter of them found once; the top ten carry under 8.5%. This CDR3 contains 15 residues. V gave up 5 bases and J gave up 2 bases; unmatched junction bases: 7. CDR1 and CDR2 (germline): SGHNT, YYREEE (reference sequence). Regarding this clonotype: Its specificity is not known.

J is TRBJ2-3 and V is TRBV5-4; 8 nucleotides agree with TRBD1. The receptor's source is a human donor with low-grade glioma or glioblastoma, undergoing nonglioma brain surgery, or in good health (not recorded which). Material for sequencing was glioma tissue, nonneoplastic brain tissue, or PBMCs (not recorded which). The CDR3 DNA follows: TGTGCCAGCAGGGTAGACAGGGGCCCCACAGATACGCAGTATTTT. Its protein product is CASRVDRGPTDTQYF.